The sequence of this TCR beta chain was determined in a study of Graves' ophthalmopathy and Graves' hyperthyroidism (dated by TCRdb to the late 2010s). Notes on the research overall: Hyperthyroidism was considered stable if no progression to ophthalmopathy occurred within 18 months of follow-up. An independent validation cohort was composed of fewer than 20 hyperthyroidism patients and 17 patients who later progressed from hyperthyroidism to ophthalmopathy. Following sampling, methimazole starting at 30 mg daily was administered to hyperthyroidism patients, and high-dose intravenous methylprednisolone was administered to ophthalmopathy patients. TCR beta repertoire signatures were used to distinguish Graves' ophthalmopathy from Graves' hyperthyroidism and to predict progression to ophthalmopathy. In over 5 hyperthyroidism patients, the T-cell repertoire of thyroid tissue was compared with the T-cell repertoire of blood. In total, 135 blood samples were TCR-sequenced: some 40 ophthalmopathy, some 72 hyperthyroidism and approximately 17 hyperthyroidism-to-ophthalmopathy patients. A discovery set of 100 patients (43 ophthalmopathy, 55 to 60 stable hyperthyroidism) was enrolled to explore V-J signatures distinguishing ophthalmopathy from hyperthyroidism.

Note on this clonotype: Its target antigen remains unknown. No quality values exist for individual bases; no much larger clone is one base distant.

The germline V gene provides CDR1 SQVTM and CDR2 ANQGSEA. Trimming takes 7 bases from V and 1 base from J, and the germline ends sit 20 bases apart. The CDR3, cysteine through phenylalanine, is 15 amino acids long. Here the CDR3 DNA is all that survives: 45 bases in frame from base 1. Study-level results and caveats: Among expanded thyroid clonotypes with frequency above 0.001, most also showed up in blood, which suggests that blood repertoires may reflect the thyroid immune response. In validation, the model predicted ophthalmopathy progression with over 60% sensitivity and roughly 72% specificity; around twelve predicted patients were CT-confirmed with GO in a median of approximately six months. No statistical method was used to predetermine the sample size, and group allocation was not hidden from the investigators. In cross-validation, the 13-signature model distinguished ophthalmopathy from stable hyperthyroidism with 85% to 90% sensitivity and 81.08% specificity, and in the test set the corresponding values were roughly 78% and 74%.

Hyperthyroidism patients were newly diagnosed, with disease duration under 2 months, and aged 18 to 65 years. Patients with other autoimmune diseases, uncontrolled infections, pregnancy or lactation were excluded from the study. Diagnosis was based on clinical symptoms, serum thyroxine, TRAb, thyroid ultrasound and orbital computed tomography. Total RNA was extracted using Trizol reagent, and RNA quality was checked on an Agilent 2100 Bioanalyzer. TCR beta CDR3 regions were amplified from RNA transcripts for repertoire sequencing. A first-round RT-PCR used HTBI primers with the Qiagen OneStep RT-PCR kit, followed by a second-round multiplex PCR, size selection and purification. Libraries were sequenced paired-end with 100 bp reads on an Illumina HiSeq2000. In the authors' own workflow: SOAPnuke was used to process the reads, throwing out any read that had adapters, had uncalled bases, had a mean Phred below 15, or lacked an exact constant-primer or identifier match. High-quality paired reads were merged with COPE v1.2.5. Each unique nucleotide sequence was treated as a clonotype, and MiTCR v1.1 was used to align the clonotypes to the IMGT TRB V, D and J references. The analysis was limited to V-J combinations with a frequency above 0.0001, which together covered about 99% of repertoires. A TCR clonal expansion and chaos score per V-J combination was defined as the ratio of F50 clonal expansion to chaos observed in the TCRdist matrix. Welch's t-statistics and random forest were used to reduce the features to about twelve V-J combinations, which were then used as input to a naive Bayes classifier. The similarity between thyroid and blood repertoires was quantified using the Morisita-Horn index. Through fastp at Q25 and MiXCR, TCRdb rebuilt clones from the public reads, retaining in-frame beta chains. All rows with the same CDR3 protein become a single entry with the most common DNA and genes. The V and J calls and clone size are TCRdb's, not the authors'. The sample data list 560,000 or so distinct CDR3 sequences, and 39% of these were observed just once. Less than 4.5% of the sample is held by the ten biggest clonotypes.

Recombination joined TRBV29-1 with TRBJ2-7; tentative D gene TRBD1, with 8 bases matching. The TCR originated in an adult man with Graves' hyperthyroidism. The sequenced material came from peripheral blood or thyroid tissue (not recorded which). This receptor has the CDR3 CSEGTGGSWSYEQYF. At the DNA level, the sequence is TGCAGCGAAGGGACAGGCGGGAGCTGGTCCTACGAGCAGTACTTC.